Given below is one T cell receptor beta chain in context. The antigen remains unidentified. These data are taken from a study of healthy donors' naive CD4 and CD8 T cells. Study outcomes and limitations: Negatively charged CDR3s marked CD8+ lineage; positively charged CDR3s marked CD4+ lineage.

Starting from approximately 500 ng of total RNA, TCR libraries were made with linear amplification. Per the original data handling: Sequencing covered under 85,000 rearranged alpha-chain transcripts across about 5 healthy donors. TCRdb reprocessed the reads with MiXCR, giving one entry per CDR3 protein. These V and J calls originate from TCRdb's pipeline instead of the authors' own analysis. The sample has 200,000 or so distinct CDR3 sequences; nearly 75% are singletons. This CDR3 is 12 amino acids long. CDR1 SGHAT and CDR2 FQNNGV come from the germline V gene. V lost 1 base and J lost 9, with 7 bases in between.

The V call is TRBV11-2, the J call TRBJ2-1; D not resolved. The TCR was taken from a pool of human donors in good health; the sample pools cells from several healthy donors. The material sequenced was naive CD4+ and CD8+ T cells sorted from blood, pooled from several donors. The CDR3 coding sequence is TGTGCCAGCAGCTTAGGTATAGTTGAGCAGTTCTTC. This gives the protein CASSLGIVEQFF.